The 29 T cell receptor beta chains in this list originate from one sample, sequenced in a study of T cells after yellow fever vaccination. TCRdb ran MiXCR on the 5' RACE reads and lists one entry per CDR3 protein. The table lists some 160,000 distinct CDR3 sequences, about a tenth of them singletons. The sample in question was CD8+ T cells sorted from PBMCs, obtained 45 days after the yellow fever booster vaccination. The receptors derive from a man in his late teens or twenties who received the YFV17D yellow fever vaccine.

This clonotype was seen a handful of times. The chain recombines TRBV27 with TRBJ2-7; unclear D gene. CDR1 is MNHEY and CDR2 is SMNVEV in the germline V gene (reference sequence). CDR3 length equals 13 residues. Trimming cost V 5 bases and J 6 bases, with 14 bases left between them. Here the CDR3 DNA reads TGTGCCAGCAGTGACCGGTCCCGCGGCGAGCAGTACTTC. This sequence encodes CASSDRSRGEQYF.

In this sample, this clonotype turned up a few times. The chain uses TRBV27 and TRBJ2-1, with 10 nucleotides matching TRBD2. Looked up from germline, CDR1 is MNHEY and CDR2 is SMNVEV (reference sequence). With 2 bases clipped from V and 9 bases from J, the junction kept 7 bases outside the gene matches. The CDR3 spans 15 residues. CDR3 residues: CASSLSGGAFGEQFF. The CDR3 nucleotides read TGTGCCAGCAGTTTAAGCGGGGGGGCCTTTGGTGAGCAGTTCTTC.

This clonotype occurred a few times. The V gene is TRBV27, the J gene TRBJ1-5; no firm D call. The V and J ends lost 1 base and 3 bases respectively, with 4 bases between them. The CDR3 contains 13 residues. Germline CDR1 reads MNHEY; CDR2 reads SMNVEV (reference sequence). The CDR3 is CASSLWNNQPQHF. The CDR3 nucleotides read TGTGCCAGCAGTTTATGGAACAATCAGCCCCAGCATTTT.

The sample holds a few counts of this clonotype. This rearrangement joins TRBV28 to TRBJ2-7, with D tentatively TRBD2 (6 bases). In germline, CDR1 is MDHEN, CDR2 SYDVKM. V dropped 5 bases and J dropped 4 bases, with 18 bases sitting between them. The CDR3 is 15 amino acids. The CDR3 DNA is TGTGCCAGCAGTGGTGGTGGAGGGGCGACTTACGAGCAGTACGTC. Translating gives CASSGGGGATYEQYV.

The genes are TRBV5-6 and TRBJ2-1, with D unresolved. This CDR3 contains 17 residues. V was trimmed by 3 bases and J by 0 bases, leaving 16 bases between them. Germline V gene data show CDR1 as SGHDT and CDR2 as YYEEEE. The CDR3 nucleotides read TGTGCCAGCAGCTCACGACGGGCGACAAGCTCCTACAATGAGCAGTTCTTC. This codes for CASSSRRATSSYNEQFF. Looking up the rest from reference TRBV5-6 and TRBJ2-1 gives the full variable domain: DAGVTQSPTHLIKTRGQQVTLRCSPKSGHDTVSWYQQALGQGPQFIFQYYEEEERQRGNFPDRFSGHQFPNYSSELNVNALLLGDSALYLCASSSRRATSSYNEQFFGPGTRLTVL.

The gene calls are TRBV6-2 or TRBV6-3 and TRBJ1-2; 7 positions agree with TRBD1. The trim removed 2 bases at V and 4 bases at J, leaving 4 bases unmatched. Germline CDR1 is MNHEY and CDR2 is SVGEGT. The CDR3 has 14 amino acids. The CDR3 here is CASSYGGQSYGYTF. The DNA for the CDR3 is TGTGCCAGCAGTTACGGGGGACAGTCCTATGGCTACACCTTC.

The genes are TRBV4-2 and TRBJ2-7; D remains ambiguous. There are 15 residues in the CDR3. V lost 0 bases and J 7 bases, leaving 16 bases between the germline ends. Germline CDR1 and CDR2: LGHNA and YNFKEQ. The CDR3, as DNA: TGTGCCAGCAGCCAAGAGGCAGCGAATGCTGGGGAGCAGTACTTC. It yields the protein CASSQEAANAGEQYF.

This clonotype was observed a few times. This chain connects TRBV28 to TRBJ2-7; D gene ambiguous. The germline gives CDR1 MDHEN, CDR2 SYDVKM. There are 13 residues in the CDR3. V gave up 0 bases and J gave up 3 bases, with 6 bases separating them. The CDR3 is CASSLWGDYEQYV. The CDR3 nucleotides read TGTGCCAGCAGTTTATGGGGTGACTACGAGCAGTACGTC.

DNA for the CDR3: TGTGCCAGCAGCTTAACGTCATGGGGGGCCAATGGCTACACCTTC. Translating gives CASSLTSWGANGYTF. V usage is TRBV7-2 and J usage is TRBJ1-2; maybe TRBD1 (6 bases). With 2 bases removed from V and 6 bases from J, the gap between germline ends came to 16 bases. The CDR3 is 15 amino acids. Germline V CDR1 and CDR2: SGHTA, FQGNSA.

The rearrangement uses TRBV12-3 or TRBV12-4 and TRBJ1-5; TRBD1 aligns across 10 bases. The CDR3 consists of 15 residues. Trimming removed 5 bases from V and 3 bases from J; junction bases left unmatched: 4. Here the CDR3 reads CASSADRGFNQPQHF. For the CDR3, the DNA is TGTGCCAGCAGTGCGGACAGGGGGTTCAATCAGCCCCAGCATTTT.

The sample holds many counts of this clonotype. The chain employs TRBV3-1 and TRBJ2-2; no reliable D call. This CDR3 spans 13 amino acids. V shed 0 bases and J shed 8 bases, with 7 bases lying between them. CDR1 is LGHDT, CDR2 YNNKEL, per germline (reference sequence). The CDR3 loop is CASSQEIAGELFF. The DNA for the CDR3 is TGTGCCAGCAGCCAAGAAATTGCGGGGGAGCTGTTTTTT.

This clonotype occurred many times. V is TRBV4-3 and J is TRBJ2-5, with TRBD1 identical over 9 bases. V shed 0 bases and J 2 bases; nucleotides not matched to a gene: 7. CDR1 and CDR2 from the germline V gene are LGHNA and YSLEER. The CDR3 is made up of 17 amino acids. CDR3 sequence reads: CASSQEGDREGQETQYF. CDR3 coding DNA: TGCGCCAGCAGCCAAGAGGGGGACAGGGAGGGTCAAGAGACCCAGTACTTC.

The chain couples TRBV7-9 to TRBJ2-7; a possible D gene is TRBD1 (6 bases). CDR3 length equals 13 residues. Germline CDR1 is SEHNR and CDR2 is FQNEAQ (reference sequence). With 5 bases removed from V and 5 bases from J, the gap between germline ends came to 13 bases. CDR3 region: CASSQHRVHEQYF. The CDR3 region has the DNA TGTGCCAGCAGCCAACACAGGGTCCACGAGCAGTACTTC.

The rearrangement joins TRBV5-1 to TRBJ1-1; D may be TRBD1 (6 bases). The germline V and J ends were trimmed by 6 bases and 5 bases, with 11 bases remaining between them. The germline V gene has CDR1 SGHRS and CDR2 YFSETQ. The CDR3 loop spans 12 amino acids. CDR3 nucleotides: TGCGCCAGCAATGGGAGGGGGACTGAAGCTTTCTTT. Protein: CASNGRGTEAFF.

This chain links TRBV2 with TRBJ2-3, with TRBD1 matching 9 bases. The CDR3 sequence is 14 residues long. Germline trimming cut 10 bases from V and 6 bases from J; bases unmatched to any gene: 11. Germline V gives CDR1 SNHLY, CDR2 FYNNEI. CDR3 sequence reads: CATVWTGEGDTQYF. DNA for the CDR3: TGTGCCACCGTATGGACAGGGGAAGGGGATACGCAGTATTTT.

This clonotype was picked up many times. The CDR3 sequence is CASSTGDTQYF. The CDR3 nucleotides read TGCGCCAGCAGTACGGGGGATACGCAGTATTTT. The chain couples TRBV10-2 to TRBJ2-3; weak D call: TRBD2 (5 bases). The V and J ends lost 5 bases and 6 bases respectively, with 6 bases between them. Germline values: CDR1 WSHSY, CDR2 SAAADI. There are 11 residues in the CDR3.

The chain's CDR3 is CASSETRDRKTQYF. The CDR3 DNA reads as TGTGCCAGCAGTGAAACCCGGGACAGAAAGACCCAGTACTTC. The chain joins TRBV25-1 to TRBJ2-5; TRBD1 agrees at 7 bases. V shed 2 bases, J shed 6 bases, and the junction held 6 bases outside the gene matches. CDR1 and CDR2 from the germline V gene are MGHDK and SYGVNS. The CDR3 contains 14 residues.

This clonotype was observed a few times. J is TRBJ1-2 and V is TRBV7-9; D call uncertain. Looked up from germline, CDR1 is SEHNR and CDR2 is FQNEAQ (reference sequence). The V and J ends lost 2 bases and 0 bases respectively, with 4 bases between them. CDR3 length equals 13 residues. CDR3: CASSLTANYGYTF. Written as DNA, the CDR3 is TGTGCCAGCAGCTTAACAGCTAACTATGGCTACACCTTC.

This clonotype was found many times. The chain carries TRBV4-1 and TRBJ1-4, with a tentative D call TRBD1 (6 bases). The V end lost 4 bases, the J end lost 7 bases, and 16 bases lay between the germline ends. The CDR3 loop spans 15 amino acids. Germline V CDR1 and CDR2: MGHRA, YSYEKL. CDR3 loop: CASSPLPGVVEKLFF. CDR3 in DNA: TGCGCCAGCAGCCCTTTGCCAGGGGTGGTTGAAAAACTGTTTTTT.

The chain recombines TRBV9 with TRBJ1-1; D is perhaps TRBD1 (6 bases). Germline V lookup: CDR1 SGDLS, CDR2 YYNGEE. Trimming removed 2 bases at V and 3 bases at J, with 11 bases between. This CDR3 is 14 amino acids long. The CDR3 DNA reads as TGTGCCAGCAGCGTGAGACAGGCTGACACTGAAGCTTTCTTT. This gives the protein CASSVRQADTEAFF.

V and J are TRBV4-3 and TRBJ1-1, with D hard to call. V lost 4 bases and J 6 bases, leaving 15 bases between the germline ends. The germline CDR1 and CDR2 sequences are LGHNA and YSLEER. The CDR3 is 14 residues long. DNA of the CDR3: TGCGCCAGCAGCCTCTTCGGTTCACGAGCTGAAGCTTTCTTT. Its protein is CASSLFGSRAEAFF.

There are many counts of this clonotype. The chain recombines TRBV21-1 with TRBJ1-2. TRBV21-1 is annotated as a pseudogene. This CDR3 region has 15 residues. CDR3 sequence: CASSNGGVTDYGYTF. As DNA, the CDR3 is TGTGCCAGCAGCAACGGGGGGGTCACGGACTATGGCTACACCTTC.

This clonotype was observed many times. The chain couples TRBV5-1 to TRBJ2-1; no definite D call. Per germline, CDR1 SGHRS and CDR2 YFSETQ. The CDR3 length is 13 residues. Trimming took off 1 base at V and 4 bases at J, with 6 bases between the two ends. CDR3: CASSLTSYNEQFF. CDR3 sequence (DNA): TGCGCCAGCAGCTTGACGAGTTACAATGAGCAGTTCTTC.

This rearrangement joins TRBV9 to TRBJ1-4; D unclear. Germline CDR1 is SGDLS and CDR2 is YYNGEE. The CDR3 extends over 14 amino acids. The V end lost 3 bases, the J end lost 3 bases, and 9 bases lay between the germline ends. Written as DNA, the CDR3 is TGTGCCAGCAGCGCAGGAGGGCCTAATGAAAAACTGTTTTTT. Translation gives CASSAGGPNEKLFF.

This clonotype was counted between two and nine times. This chain links TRBV28 with TRBJ1-1; D is unresolved. Deletions cut 5 bases from V and 0 bases from J, with 16 bases between. Germline assignment: CDR1 MDHEN and CDR2 SYDVKM. The CDR3 totals 16 residues. CDR3 in amino acids: CASSVRTRVMNTEAFF. CDR3 bases: TGTGCCAGCAGTGTTCGTACGAGGGTAATGAACACTGAAGCTTTCTTT.

This clonotype was seen more than once but under ten times. The V and J genes are TRBV2 and TRBJ2-3; TRBD2 matches 16 bases. J lost 0 bases, V lost 8 bases, and 5 bases had no gene match. CDR1 is SNHLY, CDR2 FYNNEI, per germline. The CDR3 covers 17 residues. The DNA of the CDR3 is TGTGCCAGCGGAGGGACTAGCGGGGGGGCTAGCACAGATACGCAGTATTTT. Translating it yields CASGGTSGGASTDTQYF.

V gene TRBV7-9 combines with J gene TRBJ2-7; 8 bases match TRBD2. CDR1 is SEHNR and CDR2 is FQNEAQ in the germline V gene (reference sequence). The CDR3 is 14 residues long. Trimming removed 3 bases from V and 2 bases from J; junction bases left unmatched: 3. The CDR3 sequence is CASSFSGLAYEQYV. The CDR3 DNA reads TGTGCCAGCAGCTTTTCGGGACTAGCCTACGAGCAGTACGTC.

A few counts support this clonotype. The rearrangement links TRBV6-2 or TRBV6-3 to TRBJ2-7, with D tentatively TRBD1 (5 bases). Germline loops: CDR1 MNHEY, CDR2 SVGEGT. This CDR3 comprises 11 residues. V lost 11 bases and J lost 3, with 11 bases in between. DNA of the CDR3: TGTGCCGCTCAGGGCAACTACGAGCAGTACTTC. It yields the protein CAAQGNYEQYF.

This clonotype was seen a few times. V and J are TRBV20-1 and TRBJ1-3, with D uncertain. Germline V gene lookup returns CDR1 DFQATT and CDR2 SNEGSKA (reference sequence). CDR3 length: 13 amino acids. Trimming took off 2 bases at V and 3 bases at J, with 8 bases between the two ends. CDR3 region: CSARMVNGNTIYF. DNA for the CDR3: TGCAGTGCTAGAATGGTTAATGGAAACACCATATATTTT.